This TCR beta chain was sequenced during a study of T cell responses to AZD1222 COVID-19 vaccine. General observations from the study: Regions left unmutated in variants are reportedly the target of nearly half of spike-specific TCRs. Donors, mostly white British, included more females; clonal diversity was possibly underestimated. Only a handful of AZD1222 recipients, roughly six in all, had baseline seropositivity.

Libraries were prepared by immunoSEQ multiplex PCR; TCRdb keeps only in-frame clonotypes and omits some of them. Of 150,000 to 200,000 clones listed, approximately 89% are singletons. This clone appeared a single time. Its antigen is not known. The CDR3 length is 17 residues. CDR1 is MDHEN, CDR2 SYDVKM, per germline. V lost 4 bases, J lost 2 bases, and 19 bases lay in between. This sequence originates from an adult who received the AZD1222 COVID-19 vaccine. Sequenced here: peripheral blood, sampled 28 days after the second AZD1222 dose. The gene calls are TRBV28 and TRBJ2-3; D is perhaps TRBD1 or TRBD2 (6 bases each). For the CDR3, the DNA is TGTGCCAGCAGTTACCCCCTAGGGGGGACGACCACAGATACGCAGTATTTT. Translation: CASSYPLGGTTTDTQYF.